A selection of T cell receptor beta chains follows, all from one sample in a study of T cell responses to AZD1222 COVID-19 vaccine. Sequencing used immunoSEQ multiplex PCR; TCRdb keeps in-frame clones, though not all of them. The table records roughly 100,000 clones, around 90% of them present only once. Sequenced material: peripheral blood, taken on day 0 of AZD1222 vaccination. Receptor source: an adult in good health. Each CDR3 is given with its conserved first and last residue. D genes are given only for firm matches. Not every row has a clone size; where given, it reads once, few, many or a size class.

j_call d_call v_call clone_size cdr3_aa cdr3_nt
TRBJ1-2 - TRBV3-1/TRBV3-2 once CASSHLIHRSYTF TGTGCCAGCAGCCACCTGATACACCGTAGCTACACCTTC
TRBJ1-4 - TRBV7-2 - CASSFITGPEKLFF TGTGCCAGCAGCTTTATCACGGGCCCTGAAAAACTGTTTTTT
TRBJ2-2 TRBD2 TRBV27 - CASSLFGGSGELFF TGTGCCAGCAGTTTATTCGGGGGGTCCGGGGAGCTGTTTTTT
TRBJ2-5 TRBD1 TRBV18 - CASSPGQGVYRNQETQYF TGTGCCAGCTCCCCGGGACAGGGAGTATATCGGAATCAAGAGACCCAGTACTTC
TRBJ1-1 TRBD1 TRBV19 - CASSIDRVNTEAFF TGTGCCAGTAGTATTGACAGGGTGAACACTGAAGCTTTCTTT
TRBJ2-7 - TRBV2 - CASSSPMAPYEQYF TGTGCCAGCAGTTCCCCGATGGCCCCCTACGAGCAGTACTTC
TRBJ2-6 - TRBV9 - CASSVEAGGFGANVLTF TGTGCCAGCAGCGTAGAAGCAGGGGGGTTCGGGGCCAACGTCCTGACTTTC
TRBJ1-2 - TRBV5-6 - CASSSGQAYGYTF TGTGCCAGCAGCTCCGGACAAGCCTATGGCTACACCTTC
TRBJ2-3 TRBD2 TRBV9 - CASSLRLAGGSTDTQYF TGTGCCAGCAGCTTACGACTAGCGGGGGGGTCCACAGATACGCAGTATTTT
TRBJ2-7 TRBD1 TRBV3-1/TRBV3-2 - CASSQGYRGYEQYF TGTGCCAGCAGCCAAGGTTACAGGGGCTACGAGCAGTACTTC
TRBJ2-3 - TRBV19 - CASSIVNGGTNTQYF TGTGCCAGTAGTATAGTCAACGGGGGCACGAATACGCAGTATTTT
TRBJ1-1 - TRBV11-2 - CASSLGGWGTEAFF TGTGCCAGCAGCTTAGGCGGCTGGGGCACTGAAGCTTTCTTT
TRBJ2-1 - TRBV7-6 - CASSPTGSNEQFF TGTGCCAGCAGCCCGACAGGAAGCAATGAGCAGTTCTTC
TRBJ1-4 - TRBV12-1 - CASSSSDTGEKLFF TGTGCCAGCAGCTCTTCGGACACGGGGGAAAAACTGTTTTTT
TRBJ2-7 TRBD1 TRBV5-1 - CASSLGQVAYEQYF TGCGCCAGCAGCCTGGGACAGGTCGCCTACGAGCAGTACTTC
TRBJ1-1 - TRBV27 - CASSFIGAPNEAFF TGTGCCAGCAGTTTCATAGGGGCGCCGAATGAAGCTTTCTTT
TRBJ1-1 - TRBV15 few CATGWGTEAFF TGTGCCACCGGTTGGGGGACTGAAGCTTTCTTT
TRBJ1-3 - TRBV7-2 - CASSLMAVGNTIYF TGTGCCAGCAGCTTAATGGCGGTCGGAAACACCATATATTTT
TRBJ1-1 - TRBV9 once CASSGTLMNTEAFF TGTGCCAGCAGCGGGACACTTATGAACACTGAAGCTTTCTTT
TRBJ2-7 - TRBV5-1 - CASRFSGSSYEQYF TGCGCCAGCAGGTTCTCCGGGAGCTCCTACGAGCAGTACTTC
TRBJ2-3 TRBD2 TRBV24-1 - CATLASGGHTQYF TGTGCCACCTTGGCTAGCGGGGGACATACGCAGTATTTT
TRBJ1-1 TRBD1 TRBV5-1 - CASSGGTANTEAFF TGCGCCAGCAGCGGAGGGACAGCCAACACTGAAGCTTTCTTT
TRBJ1-4 TRBD1 TRBV6-5 - CASSLRGRGEKLFF TGTGCCAGCAGTCTCAGGGGGCGCGGTGAAAAACTGTTTTTT
TRBJ2-5 - TRBV2 - CASIPGLQETQYF TGTGCCAGCATCCCGGGGCTTCAAGAGACCCAGTACTTC
TRBJ1-1 - TRBV27 few CASSRVQNTEAFF TGTGCCAGCAGCCGGGTCCAGAACACTGAAGCTTTCTTT
TRBJ1-2 - TRBV6-5 - CASSYSGDKENGYTF TGTGCCAGCAGTTACTCAGGGGACAAAGAAAATGGCTACACCTTC
TRBJ2-1 - TRBV6-5 - CASSSVGDEQFF TGTGCCAGCAGTTCCGTTGGGGATGAGCAGTTCTTC
TRBJ2-5 - TRBV28 once CASRRPAETQYF TGTGCCAGCAGACGACCAGCGGAGACCCAGTACTTC
TRBJ1-2 - TRBV11-2 - CASSPDRKAYGYTF TGTGCCAGCAGCCCTGACAGGAAGGCCTATGGCTACACCTTC
TRBJ1-2 TRBD1 TRBV28 - CASSAPYRGRNYGYTF TGTGCCAGCAGTGCCCCCTACAGGGGGCGAAACTATGGCTACACCTTC
TRBJ2-7 - TRBV30 - CAWGFTGIEQYF TGTGCCTGGGGGTTTACAGGGATCGAGCAGTACTTC
TRBJ2-2 - TRBV11-3 - CASSHRFTGELFF TGTGCCAGCAGCCACCGGTTCACCGGGGAGCTGTTTTTT
TRBJ1-6 - TRBV4-3 - CASSPTAERDNSPLHF TGCGCCAGCAGCCCGACAGCAGAGAGGGATAATTCACCCCTCCACTTT
TRBJ1-2 TRBD1 TRBV10-3 - CAISSPERTGSYGYTF TGTGCCATCAGTTCACCAGAAAGGACAGGATCTTATGGCTACACCTTC
TRBJ2-1 - TRBV6-5 - CASSRTIGSEQFF TGTGCCAGCAGTCGGACAATAGGTTCGGAGCAGTTCTTC
TRBJ1-6 - TRBV19 - CASSIEGVNSPLHF TGTGCCAGTAGTATTGAGGGAGTTAATTCACCCCTCCACTTT
TRBJ2-2 TRBD1 TRBV7-2 - CASTIGTGGLGTGELFF TGTGCCAGCACCATAGGGACAGGCGGCCTGGGCACCGGGGAGCTGTTTTTT
TRBJ1-4 - TRBV30 - CAWQGSTNEKLFF TGTGCCTGGCAGGGTTCAACTAATGAAAAACTGTTTTTT
TRBJ2-7 - TRBV5-1 - CASSPGYRTKDEQYF TGCGCCAGCAGCCCCGGTTACCGGACCAAGGACGAGCAGTACTTC
TRBJ1-4 TRBD1 TRBV9 - CASSVAKGGLGEKLFF TGTGCCAGCAGCGTAGCTAAAGGGGGCCTTGGTGAAAAACTGTTTTTT
TRBJ1-5 - TRBV30 - CAWSYGVPGEPQHF TGTGCCTGGAGTTATGGGGTGCCGGGGGAGCCCCAGCATTTT
TRBJ1-1 TRBD1 TRBV29-1 once CSVGGPGGTEAFF TGCAGCGTTGGGGGGCCAGGGGGGACTGAAGCTTTCTTT
TRBJ2-3 TRBD2 TRBV6-5 - CAGTASGGVGTQYF TGTGCCGGCACGGCTAGCGGGGGGGTCGGGACGCAGTATTTT
TRBJ2-7 TRBD1 TRBV5-6 - CASSLGTGSHEQYF TGTGCCAGCAGCTTGGGGACAGGTAGCCACGAGCAGTACTTC
TRBJ1-5 - TRBV18 - CASSPEGQPNQPQHF TGTGCCAGCTCACCAGAAGGACAGCCTAATCAGCCCCAGCATTTT
TRBJ1-6 - TRBV11-2 - CASSSTRQNTNSPLHF TGTGCCAGCAGCTCCACGAGACAGAACACTAATTCACCCCTCCACTTT
TRBJ1-1 - TRBV5-6 - CASSLVRDTEAFF TGTGCCAGCAGCTTGGTGCGGGACACTGAAGCTTTCTTT
TRBJ2-7 - TRBV27 - CASSSYGVEDYEQYF TGTGCCAGCAGTTCGTACGGGGTAGAAGACTACGAGCAGTACTTC
TRBJ1-6 TRBD1 TRBV11-2 - CASRSNRGETYNSPLHF TGTGCCAGCAGGTCAAACAGGGGGGAAACCTATAATTCACCCCTCCACTTT
TRBJ1-1 - TRBV5-8 - CASSLGRNTEAFF TGTGCCAGCAGCTTGGGACGGAACACTGAAGCTTTCTTT
TRBJ1-1 - TRBV28 - CASRSPPRTEAFF TGTGCCAGCAGGTCCCCCCCAAGGACTGAAGCTTTCTTT
TRBJ2-3 - TRBV5-1 - CASSLGGEWGKDTQYF TGCGCCAGCAGCTTGGGGGGCGAGTGGGGGAAAGATACGCAGTATTTT
TRBJ1-2 - TRBV5-6 - CASSPTRHSWNGGYTF TGTGCCAGCAGCCCGACCCGACATTCCTGGAACGGGGGCTACACCTTC